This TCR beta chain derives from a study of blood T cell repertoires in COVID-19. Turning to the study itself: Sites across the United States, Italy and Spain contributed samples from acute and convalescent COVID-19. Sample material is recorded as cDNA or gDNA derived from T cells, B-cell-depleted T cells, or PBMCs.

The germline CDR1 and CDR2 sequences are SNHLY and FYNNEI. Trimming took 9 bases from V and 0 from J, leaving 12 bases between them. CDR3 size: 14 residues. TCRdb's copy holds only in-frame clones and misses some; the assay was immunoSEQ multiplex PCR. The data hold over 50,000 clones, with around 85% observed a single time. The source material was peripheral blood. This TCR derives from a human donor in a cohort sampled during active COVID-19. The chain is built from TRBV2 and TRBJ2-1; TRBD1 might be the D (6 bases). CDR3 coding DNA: TGTGCCAGGTCAAAACAGGGCTCCTACAATGAGCAGTTCTTC. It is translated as CARSKQGSYNEQFF. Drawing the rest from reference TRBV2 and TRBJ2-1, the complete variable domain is EPEVTQTPSHQVTQMGQEVILRCVPISNHLYFYWYRQILGQKVEFLVSFYNNEISEKSEIFDDQFSVERPDGSNFTLKIRSTKLEDSAMYFCARSKQGSYNEQFFGPGTRLTVL.